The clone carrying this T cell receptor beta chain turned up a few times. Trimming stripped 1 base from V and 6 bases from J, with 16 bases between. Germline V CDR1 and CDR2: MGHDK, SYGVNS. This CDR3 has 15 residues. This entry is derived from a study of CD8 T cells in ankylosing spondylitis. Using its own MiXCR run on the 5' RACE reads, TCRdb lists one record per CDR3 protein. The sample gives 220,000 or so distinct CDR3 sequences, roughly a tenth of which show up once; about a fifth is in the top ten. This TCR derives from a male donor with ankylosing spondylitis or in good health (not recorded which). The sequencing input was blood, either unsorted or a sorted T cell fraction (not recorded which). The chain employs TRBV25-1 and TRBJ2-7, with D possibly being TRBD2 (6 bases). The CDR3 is CASSEWGGHQREQYF. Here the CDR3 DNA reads TGTGCCAGCAGTGAATGGGGAGGACACCAACGCGAGCAGTACTTC.